The next 5 T cell receptor beta chains were all read from a single sample in a study of spatial heterogeneity in lung cancer. The sample's time point: sample taken at primary tumor resection. Whole RNA obtained from tumor, nontumor lung or frozen PBMC underwent sequencing without sorting. TCRdb redid the calling of the 5' RACE reads with MiXCR, one entry per CDR3 protein. The table lists 39,000 or so distinct CDR3 sequences, 7.5% of them singletons. The sequencing used PBMCs, collected at surgery. Receptor source: a male donor with early-stage non-small cell lung cancer.

This clonotype was detected many times. At one end, the junction sequence differs from germline, possibly due to a read error. CDR3 nucleotide sequence: TGTGCCACCAGCTCAAGCGGGGGGACCCTCTACAATGAGCAGTTCTTC. Its translation is CATSSSGGTLYNEQFF. This rearrangement joins TRBV3-1 to TRBJ2-1; 9 bases agree with TRBD2. Germline V gene data show CDR1 as LGHDT and CDR2 as YNNKEL (reference sequence). This CDR3 contains 16 residues.

Ten or more counts support this clonotype. CDR3 nucleotides: TGCAGTGCTCAGGGGGCACCGAGCTACGAGCAGTACTTC. Translating gives CSAQGAPSYEQYF. The chain is built from TRBV20-1 and TRBJ2-7; 8 bases map to TRBD1. This CDR3 contains 13 residues. V lost 5 bases and J lost 3; bases outside the gene matches: 6. Germline CDR1 and CDR2: DFQATT and SNEGSKA (reference sequence).

This clonotype has a count of ten or more. CDR3 DNA: TGTGCCAGCAGGACAGGCGCAGGGGGGAAGACCCAGTACTTC. Translated, it gives CASRTGAGGKTQYF. The chain combines TRBV11-3 with TRBJ2-5; TRBD1 is a possible D gene (7 bases). This CDR3 is built from 14 residues. With 6 bases removed from V and 6 bases from J, the gap between germline ends came to 17 bases. The germline CDR1 and CDR2 sequences are SGHNT and YENEEA.

The rearrangement joins TRBV7-2 to TRBJ1-1; unclear D gene. Germline V gene sequence: CDR1 SGHTA, CDR2 FQGNSA. This CDR3 has 14 residues. The germline V and J ends were trimmed by 11 bases and 6 bases, with 22 bases remaining between them. The CDR3 region is CAGTMGSLRPEAFF. CDR3 sequence (DNA): TGTGCCGGCACCATGGGGTCGTTGAGGCCTGAAGCTTTCTTT.

At least ten counts were recorded for this clonotype. V and J are TRBV7-2 and TRBJ1-3, with D maybe TRBD1 (5 bases). Germline V lookup: CDR1 SGHTA, CDR2 FQGNSA. V lost 5 bases and J lost 0, with 14 bases in between. The CDR3 has 16 residues. The CDR3, as DNA: TGTGCCAGCAGCACAGGCGCGGGTCCCTCTGGAAACACCATATATTTT. Encoded protein: CASSTGAGPSGNTIYF.